This TCR beta chain appears in the sequencing data of a study of graft-versus-host responses after intestinal transplantation. Study in general: Every recipient had anti-thymocyte globulin induction and roughly three years of tacrolimus plus steroids. Findings and limits, study-wide: GvH clones turned up in recipient marrow; some had shown up first in ileum or blood.

Data came from immunoSEQ multiplex PCR; TCRdb stores just in-frame clones and leaves some out. This table has around 110,000 clones, approximately 93% appearing once. Note on this clone: Its antigen remains unidentified.

Germline V lookup: CDR1 LNHDA, CDR2 SQIVND (reference sequence). The CDR3 loop spans 15 amino acids. Trimming removed 8 bases from V and 3 bases from J; junction bases left unmatched: 10. This rearrangement joins TRBV19 to TRBJ1-5; 7 positions agree with TRBD1. This specimen consisted of unstimulated CD8+ T cells sorted from spleen or lymph node cells, obtained before transplant. The TCR sequence derives from a human donor who was the organ donor for an intestinal transplant. The CDR3 is CASGGYRGINQPQHF. DNA of the CDR3: TGTGCCAGTGGGGGCTACAGGGGTATCAATCAGCCCCAGCATTTT.